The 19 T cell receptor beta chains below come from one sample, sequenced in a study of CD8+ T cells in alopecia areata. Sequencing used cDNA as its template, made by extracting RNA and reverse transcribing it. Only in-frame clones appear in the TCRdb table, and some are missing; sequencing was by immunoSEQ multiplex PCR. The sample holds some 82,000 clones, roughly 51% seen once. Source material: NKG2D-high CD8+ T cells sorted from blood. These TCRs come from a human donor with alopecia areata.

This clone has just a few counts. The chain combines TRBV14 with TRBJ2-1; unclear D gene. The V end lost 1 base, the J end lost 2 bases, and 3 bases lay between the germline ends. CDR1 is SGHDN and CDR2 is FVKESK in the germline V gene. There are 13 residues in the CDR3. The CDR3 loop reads CASSQGAYNEQFF. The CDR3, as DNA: TGTGCCAGCAGCCAAGGGGCCTACAATGAGCAGTTCTTC. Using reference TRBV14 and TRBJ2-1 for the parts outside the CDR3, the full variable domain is EAGVTQFPSHSVIEKGQTVTLRCDPISGHDNLYWYRRVMGKEIKFLLHFVKESKQDESGMPNNRFLAERTGGTYSTLKVQPAELEDSGVYFCASSQGAYNEQFFGPGTRLTVL.

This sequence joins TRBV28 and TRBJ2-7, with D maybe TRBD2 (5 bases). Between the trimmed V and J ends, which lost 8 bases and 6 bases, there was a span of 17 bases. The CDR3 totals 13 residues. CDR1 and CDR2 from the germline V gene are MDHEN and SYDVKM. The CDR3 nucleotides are TGTGCCAGCTCCACCCCCGGAGGAAGCGAGCAGTACTTC. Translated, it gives CASSTPGGSEQYF.

CDR3 sequence: CASTIGDEQFF. CDR3 in DNA: TGTGCCAGCACGATCGGCGATGAGCAGTTCTTC. The chain is built from TRBV6-5 and TRBJ2-1; D is ambiguous. Trimming pared 7 bases from V and 8 bases from J, leaving 9 bases between. The V gene's germline CDR1 is MNHEY and CDR2 SVGAGI. The CDR3 contains 11 residues.

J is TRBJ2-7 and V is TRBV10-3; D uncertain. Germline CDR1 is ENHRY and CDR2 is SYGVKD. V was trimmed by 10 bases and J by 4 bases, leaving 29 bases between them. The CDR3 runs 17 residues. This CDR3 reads CATTAAQSTLKVYEQYF. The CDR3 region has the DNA TGTGCCACCACGGCGGCACAGTCCACCTTGAAGGTGTACGAGCAGTACTTC.

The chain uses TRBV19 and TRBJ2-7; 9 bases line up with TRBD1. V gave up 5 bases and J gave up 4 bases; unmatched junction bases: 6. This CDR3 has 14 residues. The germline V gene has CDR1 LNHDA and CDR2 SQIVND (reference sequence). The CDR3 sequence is CASSWGTGSYEQYF. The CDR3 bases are TGTGCCAGTAGTTGGGGGACAGGGTCATACGAGCAGTACTTC.

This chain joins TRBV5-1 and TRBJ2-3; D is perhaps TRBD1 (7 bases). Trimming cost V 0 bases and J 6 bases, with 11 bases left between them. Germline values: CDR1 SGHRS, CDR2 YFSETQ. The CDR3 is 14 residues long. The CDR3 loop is CASSLAGGTDTQYF. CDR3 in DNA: TGCGCCAGCAGCTTGGCAGGGGGGACCGATACGCAGTATTTT.

DNA for the CDR3: TGTGCCAGCAGTCTACCCGGGGGCCGCGAGCAGTTCTTC. Protein product: CASSLPGGREQFF. The genes are TRBV27 and TRBJ2-1; the D call may be TRBD1 or TRBD2 (6 bases each). Trimming shortened V by 5 bases and J by 10 bases, and 15 bases separated the two germline ends. Germline V gives CDR1 MNHEY, CDR2 SMNVEV (reference sequence). This CDR3 is 13 amino acids long.

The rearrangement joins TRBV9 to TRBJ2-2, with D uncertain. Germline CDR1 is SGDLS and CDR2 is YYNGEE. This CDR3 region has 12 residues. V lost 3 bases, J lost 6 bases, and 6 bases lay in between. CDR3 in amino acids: CASSARPGELFF. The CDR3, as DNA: TGTGCCAGCAGCGCCAGGCCCGGGGAGCTGTTTTTT.

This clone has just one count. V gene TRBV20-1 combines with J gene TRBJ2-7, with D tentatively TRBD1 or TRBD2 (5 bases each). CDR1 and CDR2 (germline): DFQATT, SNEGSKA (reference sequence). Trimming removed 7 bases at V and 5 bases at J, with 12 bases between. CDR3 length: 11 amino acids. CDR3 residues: CSGGIGDEQYF. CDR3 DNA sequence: TGCAGTGGGGGGATTGGGGACGAGCAGTACTTC.

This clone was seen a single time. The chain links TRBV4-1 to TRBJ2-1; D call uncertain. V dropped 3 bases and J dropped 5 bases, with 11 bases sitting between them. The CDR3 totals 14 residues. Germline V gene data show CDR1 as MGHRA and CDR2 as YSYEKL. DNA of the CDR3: TGCGCCAGCAGCCATCTCAACTCAAACAATGAGCAGTTCTTC. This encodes CASSHLNSNNEQFF.

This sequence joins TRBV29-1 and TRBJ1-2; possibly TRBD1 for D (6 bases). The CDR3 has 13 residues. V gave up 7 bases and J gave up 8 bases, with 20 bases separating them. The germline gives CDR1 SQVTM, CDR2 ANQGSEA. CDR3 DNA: TGCAGCGCCGAACCCCAGGGGTCTGCCGGCTACACCTTC. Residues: CSAEPQGSAGYTF.

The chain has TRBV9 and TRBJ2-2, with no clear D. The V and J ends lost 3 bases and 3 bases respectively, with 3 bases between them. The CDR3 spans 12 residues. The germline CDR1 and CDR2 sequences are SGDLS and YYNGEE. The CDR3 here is CASSEYTGELFF. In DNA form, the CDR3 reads TGTGCCAGCAGCGAGTACACCGGGGAGCTGTTTTTT.

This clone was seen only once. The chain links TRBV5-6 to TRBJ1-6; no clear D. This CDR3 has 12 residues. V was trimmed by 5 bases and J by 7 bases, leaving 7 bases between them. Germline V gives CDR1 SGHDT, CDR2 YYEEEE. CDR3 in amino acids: CASSGLNSPLHF. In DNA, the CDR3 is TGTGCCAGCAGTGGCTTGAATTCACCCCTCCACTTT.

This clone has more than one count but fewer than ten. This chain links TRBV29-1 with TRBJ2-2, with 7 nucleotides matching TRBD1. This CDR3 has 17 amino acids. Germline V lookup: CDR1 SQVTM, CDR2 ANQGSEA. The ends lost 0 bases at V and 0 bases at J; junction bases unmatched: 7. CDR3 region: CSVEDPRTGTNTGELFF. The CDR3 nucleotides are TGCAGCGTTGAAGACCCCCGGACAGGAACGAACACCGGGGAGCTGTTTTTT.

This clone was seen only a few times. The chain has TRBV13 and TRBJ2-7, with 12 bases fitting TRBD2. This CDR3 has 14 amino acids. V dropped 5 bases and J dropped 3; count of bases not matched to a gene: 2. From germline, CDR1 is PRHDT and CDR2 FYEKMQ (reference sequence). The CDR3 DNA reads TGTGCCAGCAGCGAGACTAGCGGGAGCTACGAGCAGTACTTC. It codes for CASSETSGSYEQYF.

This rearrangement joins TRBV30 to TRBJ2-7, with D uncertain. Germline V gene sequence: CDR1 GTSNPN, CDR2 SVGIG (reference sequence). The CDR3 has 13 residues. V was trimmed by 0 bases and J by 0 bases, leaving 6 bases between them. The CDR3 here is CAWSVLGSYEQYF. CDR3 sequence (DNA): TGTGCCTGGAGTGTTTTGGGCTCCTACGAGCAGTACTTC.

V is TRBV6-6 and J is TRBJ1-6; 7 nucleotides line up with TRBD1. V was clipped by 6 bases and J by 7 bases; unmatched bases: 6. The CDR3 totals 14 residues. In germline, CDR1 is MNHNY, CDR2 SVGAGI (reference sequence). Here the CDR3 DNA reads TGTGCCAGCAGCATTCCGGGACAGAATTCACCCCTCCACTTT. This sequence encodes CASSIPGQNSPLHF.

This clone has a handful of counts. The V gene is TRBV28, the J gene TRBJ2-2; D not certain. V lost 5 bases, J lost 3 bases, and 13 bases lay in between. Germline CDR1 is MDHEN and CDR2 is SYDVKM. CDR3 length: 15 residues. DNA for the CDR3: TGTGCCAGCAGTCCCGCCGGGCCCCACACCGGGGAGCTGTTTTTT. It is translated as CASSPAGPHTGELFF.

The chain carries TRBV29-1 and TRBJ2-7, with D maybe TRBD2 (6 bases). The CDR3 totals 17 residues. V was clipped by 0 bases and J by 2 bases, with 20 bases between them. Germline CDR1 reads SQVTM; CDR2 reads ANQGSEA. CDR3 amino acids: CSVEDTEDGGRTYEQYF. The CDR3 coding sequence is TGCAGCGTTGAAGATACGGAGGATGGGGGGAGGACCTACGAGCAGTACTTC.